This TCR beta chain was recovered during a study of blood T cell repertoires in COVID-19. Across the study: The United States, Italy and Spain supplied acute and convalescent COVID-19 samples.

The CDR3 sequence is 14 residues long. With 7 bases removed from V and 5 bases from J, the gap between germline ends came to 12 bases. CDR1 is SNHLY and CDR2 is FYNNEI in the germline V gene. Participants were aged about 18 to 90 years, lived in under 30 US areas, and enrolled virtually. Allocation to cohorts depended on clinical history reported by the participants. Exposed participants came across a COVID-19 case within 2 weeks before study entry. The assay was immunoSEQ multiplex PCR, and TCRdb's table has in-frame clones only and misses some. The profile shows roughly 400,000 clones, 70% to 90% of them singletons.

This sequence joins TRBV2 and TRBJ1-6; D call uncertain. The sequenced sample consisted of PBMCs or T cells enriched from blood (not recorded which). This receptor was obtained from a woman between 18 and 29 years old who had been exposed to COVID-19. This chain's CDR3 is CASTWGVDNSPLHF. Here the CDR3 DNA reads TGTGCCAGCACTTGGGGAGTCGATAATTCACCCCTCCACTTT.